This T cell receptor (beta chain) originates from a study of cytomegalovirus exposure and HLA in healthy donors. V dropped 3 bases and J dropped 4 bases, with 12 bases sitting between them. The CDR3 runs to 14 residues. From germline, CDR1 is LGHNA and CDR2 YSLEER. Method: immunoSEQ multiplex PCR; TCRdb's copy keeps in-frame clones and lacks some. The data show 150,000 or so clones, with around 81% seen just once and 2% to 2.5% held by the top ten. The sample consisted of PBMCs. V gene TRBV4-3 combines with J gene TRBJ2-5; weak D call: TRBD1 (6 bases). The source of this sequence is a man aged 25 to 45 in good health and CMV-seropositive. This chain's CDR3 is CASSHYKGGETQYF. DNA for the CDR3: TGCGCCAGCAGCCACTATAAAGGGGGAGAGACCCAGTACTTC.